The T cell receptor (beta chain) described here comes from a study of blood T cell repertoires in COVID-19. Background on the study: Material from acute and convalescent COVID-19 was sourced from the United States, Italy and Spain. Sources were T cells, B-cell-depleted T cells, or PBMCs; the material itself was cDNA or gDNA.

The CDR3 has 15 amino acids. CDR1 is MNHEY and CDR2 is SVGAGI in the germline V gene. Between the trimmed V and J ends, which lost 0 bases and 4 bases, there was a span of 10 bases. Authors' processing steps: Amplification from reference gene primers served as the basis for estimated nucleated cell counts. The method was immunoSEQ multiplex PCR; TCRdb's version includes in-frame clones alone and lacks a portion of them. The V and J calls and clone size are taken from that table; D and trimming were inferred from the DNA. Here the sample spans approximately 300,000 clones, around 89% being singletons.

This rearrangement joins TRBV6-5 to TRBJ1-5; D uncertain. This receptor was taken from a man under 40 with acute or convalescent COVID-19. Sample: peripheral blood. This CDR3 is CASSYSNGVNQPQHF. The CDR3 coding sequence is TGTGCCAGCAGTTACTCTAACGGGGTTAATCAGCCCCAGCATTTT.